This T cell receptor (beta chain) appears in the sequencing data of a study of beta chain features in type 1 diabetes. Study conclusions and caveats: Across all four CD4+ subsets, people with type 1 diabetes showed modestly shorter TCRB CDR3s. A greater similarity of naive, central memory and Treg TCRB repertoires was seen among patients than among healthy donors.

CDR3 length equals 15 residues. The V and J ends lost 7 bases and 0 bases respectively, with 10 bases between them. Germline V gene data show CDR1 as MNHNS and CDR2 as SASEGT. Concerning this clone: Its target is unknown.

Sorting of CD4+ naive, central memory, regulatory and stem cell-like memory cells was performed via CD45RO/CCR7/CD25/CD127/CD95/CD27. The authors reverse transcribed all of the isolated RNA, so sequencing captured expressed TCRB transcripts. Assay: immunoSEQ multiplex PCR; the TCRdb copy retains only in-frame clones and omits some. This sample has some 640,000 clones, with 11% to 15% found just once. The chain combines TRBV6-1 with TRBJ2-6; no definite D call. This TCR was sampled from a man aged 18-30 years with type 1 diabetes. The sample was naive CD4+ T cells from blood. The CDR3 is CASKMTVSGANVLTF. In DNA form, the CDR3 reads TGTGCCAGCAAGATGACGGTCTCTGGGGCCAACGTCCTGACTTTC.